This entry lists 18 T cell receptor beta chains sequenced from one sample in a study of PD-1 blockade in classical Hodgkin lymphoma (dated by TCRdb to about 2020). Reading the label with the study, this specimen's time point is: cycle 4 day 1 (C4D1), after less than 7 weeks of nivolumab. Every trial patient had relapsed following autologous stem cell transplantation, and prior brentuximab vedotin exposure was what differed among cohorts A, B and C. Library preparation was by the immunoSEQ multiplex PCR assay. This immuneACCESS table, as held by TCRdb, lists in-frame sequences with V and J called but not all clones. Of the missing ones, under half trace to an unresolved V gene in checked studies; the others have no known cause. The sample has roughly 86,000 clones on record, around 80% of them singletons. About 18% of the sample rests with the top ten. The specimen comprised peripheral blood mononuclear cells (PBMCs), sampled before the fourth cycle of nivolumab. These receptors all stem from a human donor with classical Hodgkin lymphoma.

In this sample, this clone turned up once. The chain joins TRBV13 to TRBJ2-5; TRBD1 aligns across 8 bases. CDR3 length: 16 amino acids. CDR1 is PRHDT, CDR2 FYEKMQ, per germline (reference sequence). The V gene end was trimmed by 4 bases and the J gene end by 4 bases; junction bases not matched to a gene: 11. DNA for the CDR3: TGTGCCAGCAGCTCATCCGACAGGGGCGCAAGAGAGACCCAGTACTTC. It codes for CASSSSDRGARETQYF.

CDR3: CASSRGRDETQYF. The CDR3 bases are TGTGCCAGCAGCCGGGGGCGAGATGAGACCCAGTACTTC. The chain carries TRBV7-3 and TRBJ2-5; either TRBD1 or TRBD2 may fit D (6 bases each). This CDR3 comprises 13 residues. Per germline, CDR1 SGHTA and CDR2 FQGTGA. Between the trimmed V and J ends, which lost 5 bases and 5 bases, there was a span of 12 bases.

This chain links TRBV5-1 with TRBJ2-1; TRBD1 might be the D (5 bases). V was pared by 0 bases and J by 8 bases, with 15 bases between. The CDR3 sequence is 15 residues long. Germline values: CDR1 SGHRS, CDR2 YFSETQ. The CDR3 region is CASSLEALGAHEQFF. In DNA, the CDR3 is TGCGCCAGCAGCTTGGAGGCCCTAGGGGCCCATGAGCAGTTCTTC.

V is TRBV10-3 and J is TRBJ1-4; the D gene is possibly TRBD1 (5 bases). V was shortened by 6 bases and J by 7 bases, with 18 bases between the two germline ends. In germline, CDR1 is ENHRY, CDR2 SYGVKD. The CDR3 is made up of 15 amino acids. CDR3 DNA: TGTGCCATCAGCGAGGAGGGTCAGGGTAGTGAAAAACTGTTTTTT. This sequence encodes CAISEEGQGSEKLFF.

V is TRBV7-9 and J is TRBJ1-4, with D tentatively TRBD1 (5 bases). The CDR3 loop spans 15 amino acids. The V gene lost 5 bases and the J gene lost 0 bases, with 10 bases spanning the gap. From germline, CDR1 is SEHNR and CDR2 FQNEAQ (reference sequence). The CDR3 DNA reads as TGTGCCAGCAGCCCAAGGGACGCAACTAATGAAAAACTGTTTTTT. Residues: CASSPRDATNEKLFF.

The gene calls are TRBV20-1 and TRBJ2-5; D not resolved. CDR1 and CDR2 (germline): DFQATT, SNEGSKA (reference sequence). This CDR3 comprises 11 residues. Here the CDR3 DNA reads TGCAGCGCCACTGTGGGAGAGACCCAGTACTTC. Its translation is CSATVGETQYF.

The rearrangement joins TRBV5-4 to TRBJ2-2, with TRBD2 matching over 8 bases. Losses at the gene ends were 4 bases for V and 5 bases for J; bases not matched to a gene: 7. The V gene's germline CDR1 is SGHNT and CDR2 YYREEE (reference sequence). This CDR3 contains 15 residues. The CDR3 bases are TGTGCCAGCAGCGGAGTAGCGGGGACGACCGGGGAGCTGTTTTTT. Translating gives CASSGVAGTTGELFF.

The rearrangement uses TRBV19 and TRBJ2-1; TRBD2 agrees at 8 bases. Germline CDR1 reads LNHDA; CDR2 reads SQIVND (reference sequence). The trim removed 1 base at V and 7 bases at J, leaving 3 bases unmatched. The CDR3 has 14 amino acids. CDR3 nucleotides: TGTGCCAGTAGTATAGTTCCTAGCGGGAATGAGCAGTTCTTC. This encodes CASSIVPSGNEQFF.

For the CDR3, the DNA is TGTGCCATCAGTGCCAGCCCTACACTCTCTGGGGCCAACGTCCTGACTTTC. The encoded protein is CAISASPTLSGANVLTF. The chain uses TRBV10-3 and TRBJ2-6; no reliable D call. Germline V gene lookup returns CDR1 ENHRY and CDR2 SYGVKD. Trimming removed 4 bases at V and 0 bases at J, with 13 bases between. The CDR3 runs 17 residues.

The J gene is TRBJ2-7, the V gene TRBV7-9; D is unclear. The ends were cut back, 0 bases at V and 7 bases at J, with 10 bases in the middle. The CDR3 has 13 amino acids. Germline V gene data show CDR1 as SEHNR and CDR2 as FQNEAQ (reference sequence). The DNA of the CDR3 is TGTGCCAGCAGCTTAGCTGTAGCCTGGGAGCAGTACTTC. Protein sequence: CASSLAVAWEQYF.

J is TRBJ2-2 and V is TRBV11-3; 9 nucleotides line up with TRBD2. The germline V gene encodes CDR1 SGHNT and CDR2 YENEEA. The CDR3 is 15 amino acids. J lost 3 bases, V lost 4 bases, and 3 bases had no gene match. CDR3 region: CASSSVAGDTGELFF. The CDR3 nucleotides are TGTGCCAGCAGCTCGGTAGCGGGAGACACCGGGGAGCTGTTTTTT.

This clone was detected only a few times. J is TRBJ2-1 and V is TRBV5-4; 11 bases fit TRBD2. CDR3 length: 16 residues. CDR1 is SGHNT and CDR2 is YYREEE in the germline V gene (reference sequence). With 0 bases clipped from V and 9 bases from J, the junction kept 8 bases outside the gene matches. The CDR3 DNA reads as TGTGCCAGCAGCTTGGACGCTAGCGGGAGGACGGGTGAGCAGTTCTTC. Translated: CASSLDASGRTGEQFF.

The chain is built from TRBV30 and TRBJ2-5; D may be TRBD1 or TRBD2 (5 bases each). V was clipped by 1 base and J by 4 bases, with 19 bases between them. The CDR3 is 16 amino acids. The germline V gene has CDR1 GTSNPN and CDR2 SVGIG (reference sequence). The CDR3 DNA is TGTGCCTGGAGTGAGTTTGGTGGGGGTCCGGTAGAGACCCAGTACTTC. The encoded protein is CAWSEFGGGPVETQYF.

The J gene is TRBJ1-1, the V gene TRBV27; the D gene is possibly TRBD1 (6 bases). Trimming shortened V by 6 bases and J by 0 bases, and 17 bases separated the two germline ends. The CDR3 is 16 amino acids. Germline CDR1 reads MNHEY; CDR2 reads SMNVEV (reference sequence). The CDR3: CASRTPGAGMNTEAFF. DNA for the CDR3: TGTGCCAGCAGAACCCCGGGGGCGGGAATGAACACTGAAGCTTTCTTT.

CDR3 residues: CASSLETLAGGPGNQPQHF. The CDR3, as DNA: TGTGCCAGCAGCTTAGAAACACTGGCAGGGGGGCCTGGCAATCAGCCCCAGCATTTT. This chain connects TRBV7-8 to TRBJ1-5; TRBD1 aligns across 7 bases. In germline, CDR1 is SGHVS, CDR2 FQNEAQ. The CDR3 has 19 residues. The ends lost 1 base at V and 2 bases at J; junction bases unmatched: 14.

This chain links TRBV5-6 with TRBJ1-5; D gene unclear. Trimming took 0 bases from V and 4 from J, leaving 8 bases between them. This CDR3 spans 14 amino acids. In germline, CDR1 is SGHDT, CDR2 YYEEEE. This CDR3 reads CASSLGRFNQPQHF. CDR3 nucleotides: TGTGCCAGCAGCTTGGGCAGGTTTAATCAGCCCCAGCATTTT.

The V call is TRBV5-6, the J call TRBJ2-1, with unresolved D. Germline lookup yields CDR1 SGHDT and CDR2 YYEEEE. The CDR3 consists of 15 residues. V was shortened by 1 base and J by 3 bases, with 11 bases between the two germline ends. The CDR3 reads CASSLSLGRYNEQFF. CDR3 DNA: TGTGCCAGCAGCTTGTCCCTGGGTCGCTACAATGAGCAGTTCTTC.

This clone occurred many times. This chain links TRBV7-6 with TRBJ2-7; 9 positions agree with TRBD2. CDR3 length equals 15 residues. Germline V gives CDR1 SGHVS, CDR2 FNYEAQ. V trimming: 5 bases; J trimming: 4 bases; junction bases outside the gene matches: 9. CDR3 coding DNA: TGTGCCAGCAGCCCAACCGGGACTAGCCGATACGAGCAGTACTTC. Protein: CASSPTGTSRYEQYF.